Listed below are T cell receptor beta chains from one sample, sequenced in a study of a mutant IDH1 vaccine in newly diagnosed glioma. These receptors are not linked to any known antigen. Profiling relied on immunoSEQ multiplex PCR, and the TCRdb table lists in-frame clones only, not all of them. The sample contains some 60,000 clones, around 85% of which appear only once. Here the sequenced sample was PBMCs, taken from a glioma patient whose treatment included an IDH1 peptide vaccine. These receptors all come from a middle-aged man with glioma. Each CDR3 is given with its conserved first and last residue. Each record gives: CDR3 length, J gene, V gene, D gene, clone size, CDR3 protein, CDR3 DNA. The D gene is left open where the match is weak. For some rows the clone size is stated as once, few or many, or as a class when expanded; others skip it.

14 | TRBJ2-7 | TRBV5-5 | TRBD1 | - | CASSLLPTGNEQYF | TGTGCCAGCAGCTTGTTACCGACAGGGAATGAGCAGTACTTC
15 | TRBJ1-1 | TRBV5-1 | TRBD1 | - | CASSLQGFRDTEAFF | TGCGCCAGCAGCTTACAGGGGTTTCGGGACACTGAAGCTTTCTTT
16 | TRBJ1-3 | TRBV5-1 | TRBD1 | - | CASSPIQGGFGNTIYF | TGCGCCAGCAGCCCGATACAGGGGGGATTCGGAAACACCATATATTTT
15 | TRBJ2-6 | TRBV19 | - | once | CATRTDSSGANVLTF | TGTGCCACTAGGACAGATAGCTCTGGGGCCAACGTCCTGACTTTC
14 | TRBJ2-3 | TRBV6-6 | TRBD1 | - | CASKPGQGTDTQYF | TGTGCCAGCAAGCCGGGACAGGGTACAGATACGCAGTATTTT
15 | TRBJ2-1 | TRBV5-1 | - | - | CASSLALATYNEQFF | TGCGCCAGCAGCTTGGCCCTAGCTACCTACAATGAGCAGTTCTTC
14 | TRBJ1-4 | TRBV2 | - | - | CASRQGVNNEKLFF | TGTGCCAGCAGACAGGGAGTCAATAATGAAAAACTGTTTTTT
15 | TRBJ2-1 | TRBV6-5 | TRBD2 | - | CASRLTSGRSNEQFF | TGTGCCAGCAGGCTCACTAGCGGGAGGAGCAATGAGCAGTTCTTC
16 | TRBJ1-6 | TRBV5-6 | - | - | CASSLSPLFGFSPLHF | TGTGCCAGCAGCTTGAGTCCGCTTTTCGGATTCTCTCCCCTCCACTTT
13 | TRBJ2-5 | TRBV6-5 | - | - | CASSYGRQETQYF | TGTGCCAGCAGTTACGGGCGGCAAGAGACCCAGTACTTC
17 | TRBJ2-5 | TRBV10-3 | - | - | CAISESTLPPDQETQYF | TGTGCCATCAGTGAGTCGACACTCCCCCCGGACCAAGAGACCCAGTACTTC